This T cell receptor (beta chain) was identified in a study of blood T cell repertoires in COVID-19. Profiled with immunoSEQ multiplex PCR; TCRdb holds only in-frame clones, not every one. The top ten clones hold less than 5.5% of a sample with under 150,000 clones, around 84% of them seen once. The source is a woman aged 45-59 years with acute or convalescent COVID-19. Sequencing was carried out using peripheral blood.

The CDR3 protein is CASSPTNRVYEQFF. CDR3 in DNA: TGTGCCAGCAGCCCCACGAACAGGGTTTATGAGCAGTTCTTC. The chain combines TRBV5-6 with TRBJ2-1; a possible D gene is TRBD1 (6 bases). Trimming shortened V by 4 bases and J by 8 bases, and 16 bases separated the two germline ends. Germline CDR1 and CDR2: SGHDT and YYEEEE. The CDR3 length is 14 residues.